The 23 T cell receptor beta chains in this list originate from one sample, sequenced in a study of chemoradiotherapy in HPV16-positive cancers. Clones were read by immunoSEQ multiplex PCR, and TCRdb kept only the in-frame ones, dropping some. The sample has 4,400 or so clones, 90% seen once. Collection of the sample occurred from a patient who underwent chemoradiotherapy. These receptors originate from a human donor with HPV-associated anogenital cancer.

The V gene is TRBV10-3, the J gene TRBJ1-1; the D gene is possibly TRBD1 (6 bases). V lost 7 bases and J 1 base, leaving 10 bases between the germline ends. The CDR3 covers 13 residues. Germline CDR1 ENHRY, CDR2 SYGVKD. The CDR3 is CAIKDSGNTEAFF. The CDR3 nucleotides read TGTGCCATCAAGGACAGCGGGAACACTGAAGCTTTCTTT.

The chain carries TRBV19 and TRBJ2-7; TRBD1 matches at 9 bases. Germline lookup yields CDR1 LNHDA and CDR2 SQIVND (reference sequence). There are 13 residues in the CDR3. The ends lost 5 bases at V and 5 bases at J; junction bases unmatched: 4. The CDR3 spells CASSGTGGHEQYF. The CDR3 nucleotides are TGTGCCAGTAGTGGCACAGGGGGCCACGAGCAGTACTTC.

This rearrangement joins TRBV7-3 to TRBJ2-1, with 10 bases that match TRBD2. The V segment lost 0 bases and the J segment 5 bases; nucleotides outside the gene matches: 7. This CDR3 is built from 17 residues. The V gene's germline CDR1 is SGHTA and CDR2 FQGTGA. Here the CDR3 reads CASSLTGGTSDNNEQFF. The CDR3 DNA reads TGTGCCAGCAGCTTAACGGGGGGGACTAGCGACAACAATGAGCAGTTCTTC. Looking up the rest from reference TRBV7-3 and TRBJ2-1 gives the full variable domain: GAGVSQTPSNKVTEKGKYVELRCDPISGHTALYWYRQSLGQGPEFLIYFQGTGAADDSGLPNDRFFAVRPEGSVSTLKIQRTERGDSAVYLCASSLTGGTSDNNEQFFGPGTRLTVL.

The CDR3 DNA reads TGTGCCAGTAAAAGTGGTCCAGCCCCGGGGGAGACCCAGTACTTC. It translates to CASKSGPAPGETQYF. The rearrangement links TRBV19 to TRBJ2-5; weak D call: TRBD2 (5 bases). Per the germline V gene, CDR1 is LNHDA and CDR2 is SQIVND (reference sequence). Trimming cost V 7 bases and J 5 bases, with 20 bases left between them. The CDR3 sequence is 15 residues long.

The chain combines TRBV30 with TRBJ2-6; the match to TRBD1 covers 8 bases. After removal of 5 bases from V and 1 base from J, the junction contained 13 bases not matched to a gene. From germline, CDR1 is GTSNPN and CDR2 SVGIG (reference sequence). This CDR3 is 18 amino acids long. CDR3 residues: CAWSSPRGLRSGANVLTF. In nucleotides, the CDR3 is TGTGCCTGGTCCAGCCCCAGGGGGCTCAGGTCTGGGGCCAACGTCCTGACTTTC.

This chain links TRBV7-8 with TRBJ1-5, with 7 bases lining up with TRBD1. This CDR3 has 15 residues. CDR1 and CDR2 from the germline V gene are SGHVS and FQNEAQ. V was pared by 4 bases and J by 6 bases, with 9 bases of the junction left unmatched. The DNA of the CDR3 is TGTGCCAGCAGCTCCGACAGGGTATCGGGTCAGCCCCAGCATTTT. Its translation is CASSSDRVSGQPQHF.

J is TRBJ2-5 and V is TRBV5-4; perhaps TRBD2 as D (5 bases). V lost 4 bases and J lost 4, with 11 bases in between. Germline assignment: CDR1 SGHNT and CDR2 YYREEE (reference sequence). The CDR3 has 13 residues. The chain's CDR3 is CASSGKSGETQYF. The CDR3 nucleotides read TGTGCCAGCAGCGGAAAAAGCGGAGAGACCCAGTACTTC. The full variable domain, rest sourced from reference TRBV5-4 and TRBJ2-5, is ETGVTQSPTHLIKTRGQQVTLRCSSQSGHNTVSWYQQALGQGPQFIFQYYREEENGRGNFPPRFSGLQFPNYSSELNVNALELDDSALYLCASSGKSGETQYFGPGTRLLVL.

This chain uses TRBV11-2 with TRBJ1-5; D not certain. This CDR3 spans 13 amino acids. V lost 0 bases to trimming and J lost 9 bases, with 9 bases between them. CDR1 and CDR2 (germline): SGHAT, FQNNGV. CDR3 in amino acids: CASSLEWGSPQHF. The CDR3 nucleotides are TGTGCCAGCAGCTTAGAATGGGGATCGCCCCAGCATTTT.

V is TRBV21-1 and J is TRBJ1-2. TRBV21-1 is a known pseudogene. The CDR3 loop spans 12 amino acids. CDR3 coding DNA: TGTGCCAGCAGCAACTCCAGCTGTGGCTACACCTTC. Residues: CASSNSSCGYTF.

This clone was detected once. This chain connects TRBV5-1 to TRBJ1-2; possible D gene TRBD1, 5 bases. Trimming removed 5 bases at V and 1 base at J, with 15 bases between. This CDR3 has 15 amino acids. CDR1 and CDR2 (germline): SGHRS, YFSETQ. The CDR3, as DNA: TGCGCCAGCAGGTGGCTGGACACCAATAACTATGGCTACACCTTC. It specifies CASRWLDTNNYGYTF.

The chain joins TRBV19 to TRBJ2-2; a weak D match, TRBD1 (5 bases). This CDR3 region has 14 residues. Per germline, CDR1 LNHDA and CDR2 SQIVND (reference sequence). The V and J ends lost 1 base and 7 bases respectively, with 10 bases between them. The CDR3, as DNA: TGTGCCAGTAGTATAGTAGGGGTGATCGGGGAGCTGTTTTTT. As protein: CASSIVGVIGELFF.

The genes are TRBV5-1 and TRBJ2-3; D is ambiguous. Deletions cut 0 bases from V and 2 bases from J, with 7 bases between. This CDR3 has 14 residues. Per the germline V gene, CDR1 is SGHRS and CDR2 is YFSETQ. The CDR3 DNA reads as TGCGCCAGCAGCTTGGGACACCCCACAGATACGCAGTATTTT. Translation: CASSLGHPTDTQYF.

CDR3 DNA sequence: TGTGCCAGCAGTGAGCCCTTTACGATCGAGCAGTACTTC. The encoded protein is CASSEPFTIEQYF. The chain links TRBV2 to TRBJ2-7; D gene uncertain. The germline V gene has CDR1 SNHLY and CDR2 FYNNEI. The CDR3 totals 13 residues. The V end lost 3 bases, the J end lost 6 bases, and 12 bases lay between the germline ends.

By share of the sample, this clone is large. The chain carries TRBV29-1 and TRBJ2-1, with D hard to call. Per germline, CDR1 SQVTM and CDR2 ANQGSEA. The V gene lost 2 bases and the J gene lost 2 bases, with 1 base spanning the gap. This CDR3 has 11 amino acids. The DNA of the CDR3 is TGCAGCGTTGAAACCTACAATGAGCAGTTCTTC. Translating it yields CSVETYNEQFF.

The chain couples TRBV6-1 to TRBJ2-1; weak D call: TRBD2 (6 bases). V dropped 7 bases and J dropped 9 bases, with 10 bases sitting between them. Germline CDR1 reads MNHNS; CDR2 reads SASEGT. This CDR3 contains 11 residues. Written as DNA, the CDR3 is TGTGCCAGCAAACGACTAGGTGAGCAGTTCTTC. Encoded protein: CASKRLGEQFF.

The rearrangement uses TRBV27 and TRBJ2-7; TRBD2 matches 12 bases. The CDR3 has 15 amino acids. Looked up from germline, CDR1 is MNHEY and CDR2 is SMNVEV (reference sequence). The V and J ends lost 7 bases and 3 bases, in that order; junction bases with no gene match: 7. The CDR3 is CASTAGTSGYYEQYF. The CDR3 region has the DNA TGTGCCAGCACTGCGGGGACTAGCGGGTACTACGAGCAGTACTTC.

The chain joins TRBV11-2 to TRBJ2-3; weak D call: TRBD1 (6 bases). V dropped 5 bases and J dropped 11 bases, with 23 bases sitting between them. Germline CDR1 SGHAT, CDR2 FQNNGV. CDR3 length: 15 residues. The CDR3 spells CASSLDRLQRPGQYF. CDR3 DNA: TGTGCCAGCAGCCTCGACAGGTTACAGCGACCAGGGCAGTATTTT.

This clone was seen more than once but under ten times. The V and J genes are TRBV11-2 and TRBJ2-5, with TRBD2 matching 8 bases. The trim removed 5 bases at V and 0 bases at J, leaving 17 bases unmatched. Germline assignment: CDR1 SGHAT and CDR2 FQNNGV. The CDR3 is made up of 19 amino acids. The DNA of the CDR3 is TGTGCCAGCAGCCCCGGGACTCGGGGGGGCCGAATCGACCAAGAGACCCAGTACTTC. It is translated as CASSPGTRGGRIDQETQYF.

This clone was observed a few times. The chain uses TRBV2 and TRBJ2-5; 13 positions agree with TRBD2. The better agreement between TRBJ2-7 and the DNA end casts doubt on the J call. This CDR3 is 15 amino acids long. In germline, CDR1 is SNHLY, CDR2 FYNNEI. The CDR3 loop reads CASSGGLAGANEQYF. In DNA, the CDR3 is TGTGCCAGCAGTGGAGGACTAGCGGGAGCGAACGAGCAGTACTTC.

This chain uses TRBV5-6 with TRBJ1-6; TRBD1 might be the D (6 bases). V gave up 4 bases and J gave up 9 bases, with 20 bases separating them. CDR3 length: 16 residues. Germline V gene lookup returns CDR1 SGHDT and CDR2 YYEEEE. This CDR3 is CASSTFRTAVSSPLHF. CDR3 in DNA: TGTGCCAGCAGCACCTTTCGGACAGCCGTTAGTTCACCCCTCCACTTT.

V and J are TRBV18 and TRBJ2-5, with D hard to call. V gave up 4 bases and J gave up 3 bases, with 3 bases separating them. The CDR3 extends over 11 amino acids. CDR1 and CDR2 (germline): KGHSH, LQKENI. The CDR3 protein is CASSREETQYF. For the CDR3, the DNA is TGTGCCAGCTCACGCGAAGAGACCCAGTACTTC.

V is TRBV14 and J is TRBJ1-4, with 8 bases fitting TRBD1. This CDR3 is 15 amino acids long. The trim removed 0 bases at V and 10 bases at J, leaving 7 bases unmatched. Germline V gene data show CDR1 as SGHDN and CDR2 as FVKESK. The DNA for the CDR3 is TGTGCCAGCAGCCAAGAAGGCAGGGGGCAAGGAAAACTGTTTTTT. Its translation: CASSQEGRGQGKLFF.

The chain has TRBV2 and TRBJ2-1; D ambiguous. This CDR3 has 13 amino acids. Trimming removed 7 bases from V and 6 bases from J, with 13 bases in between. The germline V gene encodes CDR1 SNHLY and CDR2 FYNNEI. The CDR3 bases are TGTGCCAGCAAGGGTGGGGTTAGCAATGAGCAGTTCTTC. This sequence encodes CASKGGVSNEQFF.